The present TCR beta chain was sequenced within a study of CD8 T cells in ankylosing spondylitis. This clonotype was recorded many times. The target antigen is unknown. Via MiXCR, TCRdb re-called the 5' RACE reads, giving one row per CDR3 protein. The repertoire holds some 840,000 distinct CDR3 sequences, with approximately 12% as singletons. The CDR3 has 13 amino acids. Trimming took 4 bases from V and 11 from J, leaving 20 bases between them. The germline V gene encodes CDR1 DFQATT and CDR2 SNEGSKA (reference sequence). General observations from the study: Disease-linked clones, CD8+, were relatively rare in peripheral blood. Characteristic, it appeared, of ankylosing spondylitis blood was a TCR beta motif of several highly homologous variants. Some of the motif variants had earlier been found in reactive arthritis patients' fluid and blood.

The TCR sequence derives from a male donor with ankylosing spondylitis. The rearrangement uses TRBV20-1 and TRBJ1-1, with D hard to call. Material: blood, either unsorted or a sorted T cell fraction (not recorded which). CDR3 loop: CSATPEQRISAFF. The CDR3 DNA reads TGCAGTGCTACCCCGGAGCAGAGAATTTCGGCTTTCTTT.